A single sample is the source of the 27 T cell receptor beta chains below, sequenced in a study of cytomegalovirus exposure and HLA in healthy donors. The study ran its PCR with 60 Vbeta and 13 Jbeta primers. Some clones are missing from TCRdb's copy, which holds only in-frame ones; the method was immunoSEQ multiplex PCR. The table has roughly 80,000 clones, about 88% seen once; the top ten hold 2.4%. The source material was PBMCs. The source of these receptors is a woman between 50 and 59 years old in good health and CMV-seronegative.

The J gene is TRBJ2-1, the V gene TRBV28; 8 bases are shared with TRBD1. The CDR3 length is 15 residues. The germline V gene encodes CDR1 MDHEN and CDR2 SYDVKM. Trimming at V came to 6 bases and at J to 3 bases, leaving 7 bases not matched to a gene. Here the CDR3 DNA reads TGTGCCAGCAGCCTTGGACAGGGCTTCTACAATGAGCAGTTCTTC. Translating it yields CASSLGQGFYNEQFF. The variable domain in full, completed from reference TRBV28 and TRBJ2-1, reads DVKVTQSSRYLVKRTGEKVFLECVQDMDHENMFWYRQDPGLGLRLIYFSYDVKMKEKGDIPEGYSVSREKKERFSLILESASTNQTSMYLCASSLGQGFYNEQFFGPGTRLTVL.

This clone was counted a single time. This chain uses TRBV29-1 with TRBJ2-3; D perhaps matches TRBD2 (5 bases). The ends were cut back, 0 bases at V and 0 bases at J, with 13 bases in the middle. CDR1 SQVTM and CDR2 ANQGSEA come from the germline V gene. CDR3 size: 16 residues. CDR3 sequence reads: CSVEDRTRTSTDTQYF. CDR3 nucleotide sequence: TGCAGCGTTGAAGATAGGACTCGGACTAGCACAGATACGCAGTATTTT.

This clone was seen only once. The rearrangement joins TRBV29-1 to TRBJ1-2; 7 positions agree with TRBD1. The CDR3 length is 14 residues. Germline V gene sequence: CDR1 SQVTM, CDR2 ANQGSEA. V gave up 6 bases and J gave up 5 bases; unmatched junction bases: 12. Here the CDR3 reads CSVAGQETSYGYTF. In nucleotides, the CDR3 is TGCAGCGTCGCCGGACAGGAGACCTCGTATGGCTACACCTTC.

Here the CDR3 DNA reads TGTGCCAGCAGCCAAAATGGGGAGAGTCTCTACGAGCAGTACTTC. This encodes CASSQNGESLYEQYF. The gene calls are TRBV9 and TRBJ2-7; maybe TRBD2 (5 bases). The germline gives CDR1 SGDLS, CDR2 YYNGEE. This CDR3 is built from 15 residues. V lost 4 bases to trimming and J lost 3 bases, with 17 bases between them.

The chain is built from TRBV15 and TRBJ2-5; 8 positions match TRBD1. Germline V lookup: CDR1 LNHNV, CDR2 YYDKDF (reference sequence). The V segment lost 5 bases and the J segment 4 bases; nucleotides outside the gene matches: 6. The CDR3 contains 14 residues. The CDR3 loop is CATSVGQGGETQYF. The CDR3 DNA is TGTGCCACCAGCGTTGGACAGGGCGGAGAGACCCAGTACTTC.

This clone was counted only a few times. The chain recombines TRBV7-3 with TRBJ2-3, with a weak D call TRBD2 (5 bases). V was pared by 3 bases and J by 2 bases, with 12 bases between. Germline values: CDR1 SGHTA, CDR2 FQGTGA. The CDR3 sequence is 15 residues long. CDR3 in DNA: TGTGCCAGCAGCTTGAGCAGCGGCCCCACAGATACGCAGTATTTT. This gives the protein CASSLSSGPTDTQYF.

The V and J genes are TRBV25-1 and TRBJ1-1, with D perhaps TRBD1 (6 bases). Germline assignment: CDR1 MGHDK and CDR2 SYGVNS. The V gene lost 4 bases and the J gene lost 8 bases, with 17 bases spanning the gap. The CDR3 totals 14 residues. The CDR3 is CASSGMRDTGEAFF. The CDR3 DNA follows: TGTGCCAGCAGTGGTATGAGGGACACCGGCGAAGCTTTCTTT. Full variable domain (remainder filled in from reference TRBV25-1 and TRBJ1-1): EADIYQTPRYLVIGTGKKITLECSQTMGHDKMYWYQQDPGMELHLIHYSYGVNSTEKGDLSSESTVSRIRTEHFPLTLESARPSHTSQYLCASSGMRDTGEAFFGQGTRLTVV.

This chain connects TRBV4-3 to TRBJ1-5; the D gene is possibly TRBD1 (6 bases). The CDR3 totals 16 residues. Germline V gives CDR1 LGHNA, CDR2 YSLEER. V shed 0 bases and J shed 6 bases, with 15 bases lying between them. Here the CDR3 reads CASSQDRGAGAQPQHF. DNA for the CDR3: TGCGCCAGCAGCCAAGATAGAGGGGCAGGGGCTCAGCCCCAGCATTTT.

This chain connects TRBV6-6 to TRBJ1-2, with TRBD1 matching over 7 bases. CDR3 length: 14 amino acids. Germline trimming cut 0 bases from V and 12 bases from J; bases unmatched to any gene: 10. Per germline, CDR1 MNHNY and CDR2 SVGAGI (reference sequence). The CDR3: CASSYSIQGVAHTF. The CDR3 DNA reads TGTGCCAGCAGTTACTCCATCCAGGGGGTAGCCCACACCTTC.

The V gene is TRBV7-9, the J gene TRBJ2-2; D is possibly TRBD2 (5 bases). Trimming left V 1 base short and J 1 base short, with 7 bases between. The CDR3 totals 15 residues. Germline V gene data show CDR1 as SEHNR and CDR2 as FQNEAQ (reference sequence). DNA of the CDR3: TGTGCCAGCAGCTTAGTACGGGGGAACACCGGGGAGCTGTTTTTT. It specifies CASSLVRGNTGELFF.

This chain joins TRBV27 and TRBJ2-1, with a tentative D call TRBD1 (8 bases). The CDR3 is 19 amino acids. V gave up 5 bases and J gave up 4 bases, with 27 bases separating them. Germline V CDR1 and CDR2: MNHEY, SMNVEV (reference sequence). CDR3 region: CASSPLMGLQGGLYNEQFF. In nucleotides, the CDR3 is TGTGCCAGCAGTCCCCTTATGGGACTACAGGGGGGCCTTTACAATGAGCAGTTCTTC.

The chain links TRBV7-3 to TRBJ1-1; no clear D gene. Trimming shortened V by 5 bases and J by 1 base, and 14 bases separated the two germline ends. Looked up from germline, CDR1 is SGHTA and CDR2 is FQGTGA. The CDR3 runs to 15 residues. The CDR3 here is CASSPGLAWNTEAFF. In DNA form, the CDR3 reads TGTGCCAGCAGCCCCGGCCTAGCGTGGAACACTGAAGCTTTCTTT.

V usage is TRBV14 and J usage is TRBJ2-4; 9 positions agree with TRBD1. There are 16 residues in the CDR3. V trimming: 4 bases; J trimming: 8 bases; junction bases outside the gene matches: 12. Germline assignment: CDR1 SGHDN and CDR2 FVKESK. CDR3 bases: TGTGCCAGCAGCCTCAGAGCACCGGGACAGGGATACATTCAGTACTTC. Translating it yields CASSLRAPGQGYIQYF.

The CDR3 region has the DNA TGCGCCAGCAGCTTGGAGTTAGCGTCGAAGACTAGCACTCAGTATTTT. It translates to CASSLELASKTSTQYF. The chain employs TRBV5-1 and TRBJ2-3; 7 nucleotides line up with TRBD2. V shed 0 bases, J shed 12 bases, and the junction held 16 bases outside the gene matches. The CDR3 contains 16 residues. Germline lookup yields CDR1 SGHRS and CDR2 YFSETQ.

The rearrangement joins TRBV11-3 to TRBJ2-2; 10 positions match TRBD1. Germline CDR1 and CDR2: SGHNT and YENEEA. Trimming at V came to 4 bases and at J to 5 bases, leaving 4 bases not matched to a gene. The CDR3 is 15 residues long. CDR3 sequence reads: CASSSRDRGTGELFF. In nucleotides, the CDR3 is TGTGCCAGCAGCTCACGGGACAGGGGAACCGGGGAGCTGTTTTTT.

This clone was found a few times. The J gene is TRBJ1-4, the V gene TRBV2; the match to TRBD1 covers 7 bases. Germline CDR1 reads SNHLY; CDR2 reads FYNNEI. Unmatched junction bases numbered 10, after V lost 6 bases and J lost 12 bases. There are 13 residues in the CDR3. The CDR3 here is CASRDRRDRELFF. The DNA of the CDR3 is TGTGCCAGCAGAGATAGACGCGACAGGGAACTGTTTTTT.

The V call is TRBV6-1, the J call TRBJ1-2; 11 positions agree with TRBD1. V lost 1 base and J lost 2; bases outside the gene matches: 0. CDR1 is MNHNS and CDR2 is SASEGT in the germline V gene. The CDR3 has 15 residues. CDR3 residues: CASSEGDRGNYGYTF. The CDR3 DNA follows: TGTGCCAGCAGTGAAGGGGACAGGGGGAACTATGGCTACACCTTC.

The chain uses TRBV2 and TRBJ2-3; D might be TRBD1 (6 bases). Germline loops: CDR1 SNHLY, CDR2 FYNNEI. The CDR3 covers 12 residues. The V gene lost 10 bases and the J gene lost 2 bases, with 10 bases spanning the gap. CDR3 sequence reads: CATTGSTDTQYF. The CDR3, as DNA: TGTGCCACCACAGGGTCCACAGATACGCAGTATTTT.

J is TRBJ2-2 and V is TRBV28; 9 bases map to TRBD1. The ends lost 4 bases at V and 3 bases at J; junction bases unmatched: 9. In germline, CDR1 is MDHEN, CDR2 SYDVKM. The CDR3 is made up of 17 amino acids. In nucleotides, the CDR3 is TGTGCCAGCAGTTCACCGGGACAGGGTATTGACACCGGGGAGCTGTTTTTT. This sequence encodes CASSSPGQGIDTGELFF.

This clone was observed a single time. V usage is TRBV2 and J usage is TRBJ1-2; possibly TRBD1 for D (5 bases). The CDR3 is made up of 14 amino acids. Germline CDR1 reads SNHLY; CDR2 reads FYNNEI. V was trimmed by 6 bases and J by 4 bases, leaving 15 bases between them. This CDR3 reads CASRGPRESYGYTF. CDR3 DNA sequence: TGTGCCAGCAGGGGGCCCAGAGAATCCTATGGCTACACCTTC. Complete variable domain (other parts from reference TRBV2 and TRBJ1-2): EPEVTQTPSHQVTQMGQEVILRCVPISNHLYFYWYRQILGQKVEFLVSFYNNEISEKSEIFDDQFSVERPDGSNFTLKIRSTKLEDSAMYFCASRGPRESYGYTFGSGTRLTVV.

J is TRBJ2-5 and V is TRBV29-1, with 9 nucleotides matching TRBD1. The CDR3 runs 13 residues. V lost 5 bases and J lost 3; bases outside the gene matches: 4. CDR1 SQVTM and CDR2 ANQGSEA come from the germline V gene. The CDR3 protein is CSVIRTGEETQYF. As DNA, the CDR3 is TGCAGCGTTATAAGGACAGGGGAAGAGACCCAGTACTTC.

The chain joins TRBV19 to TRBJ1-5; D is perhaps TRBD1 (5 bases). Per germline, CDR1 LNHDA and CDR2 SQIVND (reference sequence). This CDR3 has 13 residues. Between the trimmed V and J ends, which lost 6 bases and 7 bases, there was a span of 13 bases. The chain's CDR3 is CASRGTLQQPQHF. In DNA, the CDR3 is TGTGCCAGTAGGGGGACTCTCCAACAGCCCCAGCATTTT.

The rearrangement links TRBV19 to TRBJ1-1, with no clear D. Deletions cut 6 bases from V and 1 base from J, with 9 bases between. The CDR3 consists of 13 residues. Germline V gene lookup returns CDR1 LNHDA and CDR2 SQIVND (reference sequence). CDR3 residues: CASSPRENTEAFF. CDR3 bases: TGTGCCAGTAGCCCGAGGGAGAACACTGAAGCTTTCTTT.

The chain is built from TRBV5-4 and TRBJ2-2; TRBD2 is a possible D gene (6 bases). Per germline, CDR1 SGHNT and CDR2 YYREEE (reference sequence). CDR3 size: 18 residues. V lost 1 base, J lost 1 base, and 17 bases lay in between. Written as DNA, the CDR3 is TGTGCCAGCAGCTTGCTAGCGCGGTGGGAAGAGAACACCGGGGAGCTGTTTTTT. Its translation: CASSLLARWEENTGELFF.

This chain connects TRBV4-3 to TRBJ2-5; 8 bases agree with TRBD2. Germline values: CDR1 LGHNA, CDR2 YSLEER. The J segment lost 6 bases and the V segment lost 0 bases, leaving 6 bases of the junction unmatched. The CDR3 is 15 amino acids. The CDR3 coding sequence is TGCGCCAGCAGCCAAGAACTAGCGGACGGAAAGACCCAGTACTTC. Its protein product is CASSQELADGKTQYF.

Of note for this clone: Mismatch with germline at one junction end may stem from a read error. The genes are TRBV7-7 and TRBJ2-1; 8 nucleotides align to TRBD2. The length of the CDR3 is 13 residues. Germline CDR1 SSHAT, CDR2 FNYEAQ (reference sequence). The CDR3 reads CASSPGGANEQFF. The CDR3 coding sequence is TGTGCTAGCAGCCCCGGGGGGGCCAATGAGCAGTTCTTC.

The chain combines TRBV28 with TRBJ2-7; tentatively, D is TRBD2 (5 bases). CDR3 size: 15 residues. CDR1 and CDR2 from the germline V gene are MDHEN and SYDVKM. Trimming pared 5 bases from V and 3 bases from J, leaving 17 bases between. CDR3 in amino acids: CASSAPGILGYEQYF. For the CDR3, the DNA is TGTGCCAGCAGTGCCCCGGGGATTCTCGGCTACGAGCAGTACTTC.